This T cell receptor (beta chain) emerged from a study of beta chain features in type 1 diabetes. Study at large: All of the samples together had 107,917,701 sorted cells examined. Overall study results and limits: Comparison showed that naive, central memory and Treg TCRB repertoires appeared more similar among patients than among healthy donors. A possible short-template PCR bias applies equally to patients and controls.

Sequenced material consisted of expressed TCRB transcripts (all of the isolated RNA was reverse transcribed). Method: immunoSEQ multiplex PCR; TCRdb's copy keeps in-frame clones and lacks some. The sample lists 310,000 or so clones, 9.5% to 12% occurring once. CDR3 length equals 14 residues. From germline, CDR1 is SGHAT and CDR2 FQDESV (reference sequence). V was trimmed by 5 bases and J by 7 bases, leaving 18 bases between them. Markers CD45RO/CCR7/CD25/CD127/CD95/CD27 served to sort CD4+ naive, central memory, regulatory and stem cell-like memory cells. On this clone itself: Its antigen is as yet unknown.

The chain carries TRBV11-1 and TRBJ2-7, with TRBD1 as a possible D gene (6 bases). This TCR was recovered from a young woman in good health. The sequenced sample was naive CD4+ T cells from blood. CDR3 bases: TGTGCCAGCAGCCCCGGACAGCGCGCTGGGGAGCAGTACTTC. It is translated as CASSPGQRAGEQYF. The entire variable domain, with the rest obtained from reference TRBV11-1 and TRBJ2-7, is as follows: EAEVAQSPRYKITEKSQAVAFWCDPISGHATLYWYRQILGQGPELLVQFQDESVVDDSQLPKDRFSAERLKGVDSTLKIQPAELGDSAMYLCASSPGQRAGEQYFGPGTRLTVT.